The rows below give T cell receptor beta chains drawn from one sample of a study of technical replicates of blood from several donors. The method was immunoSEQ multiplex PCR; TCRdb's version includes in-frame clones alone and lacks a portion of them. Among about 44,000 clones listed, roughly 96% were seen once. Material for sequencing was T cells isolated from PBMCs. The receptor source for this set is a human donor in good health. Both conserved end residues are part of each CDR3.

v_call: TRBV30; j_call: TRBJ2-1; cdr3_aa: CAWSGGGNEQFF
v_call: TRBV11-2; j_call: TRBJ2-7; cdr3_aa: CASSVFGDSYEQYF
v_call: TRBV7-2; j_call: TRBJ2-3; cdr3_aa: CASSLGTSTDTQYF
v_call: TRBV5-1; j_call: TRBJ2-7; cdr3_aa: CASRQQWEQKYEQYF
v_call: TRBV10-3; j_call: TRBJ2-1; cdr3_aa: CATAAGVNYNEQFF
v_call: TRBV6-1; j_call: TRBJ2-5; cdr3_aa: CASSVGQVQETQYF
v_call: TRBV7-9; j_call: TRBJ1-1; cdr3_aa: CASSIQAFTEAFF
v_call: TRBV7-8; j_call: TRBJ2-7; cdr3_aa: CASSLRTAGGAGQYF
v_call: TRBV4-3; j_call: TRBJ2-1; cdr3_aa: CASSQYALPVNEQFF
v_call: TRBV7-2; j_call: TRBJ2-7; cdr3_aa: CASSLGSGGGTGSYEQYF
v_call: TRBV11-2; j_call: TRBJ2-7; cdr3_aa: CASSFRDRASEQYF
v_call: TRBV5-4; j_call: TRBJ2-7; cdr3_aa: CASSFNPGLARQQQYF
v_call: TRBV6-1; j_call: TRBJ1-2; cdr3_aa: CASSGGQYTRQYGYTF
v_call: TRBV2; j_call: TRBJ1-5; cdr3_aa: CASSAREDQPQHF
v_call: TRBV5-1; j_call: TRBJ2-2; cdr3_aa: CASSGLAGGLTGELFF
v_call: TRBV27; j_call: TRBJ2-7; cdr3_aa: CASSAGQVPYEQYF
v_call: TRBV2; j_call: TRBJ2-1; cdr3_aa: CASSVSTIASYNEQFF
v_call: TRBV27; j_call: TRBJ2-7; cdr3_aa: CASSFGHGTGFYEQYF
v_call: TRBV7-9; j_call: TRBJ2-3; cdr3_aa: CASSYPGTSALDTQYF
v_call: TRBV6-6; j_call: TRBJ2-7; cdr3_aa: CASSYGRDEQYF
v_call: TRBV6-5; j_call: TRBJ2-1; cdr3_aa: CASSRGTEYNEQFF
v_call: TRBV5-4; j_call: TRBJ1-2; cdr3_aa: CASSLGSGRGYTF
v_call: TRBV28; j_call: TRBJ1-3; cdr3_aa: CASSGDTDPGNTIYF
v_call: TRBV4-3; j_call: TRBJ2-3; cdr3_aa: CASSQVLDQGDTQYF
v_call: TRBV19; j_call: TRBJ1-1; cdr3_aa: CASSGGGLTEAFF
v_call: TRBV9; j_call: TRBJ2-3; cdr3_aa: CASSPGDRDTQYF
v_call: TRBV30; j_call: TRBJ2-1; cdr3_aa: CAWSVDSGGYNEQFF
v_call: TRBV27; j_call: TRBJ1-5; cdr3_aa: CASSQTGGMHQPQHF
v_call: TRBV6-5; j_call: TRBJ2-7; cdr3_aa: CASSYSFIDEQYF
v_call: TRBV5-4; j_call: TRBJ1-2; cdr3_aa: CASSWPGSINYGYTF
v_call: TRBV7-9; j_call: TRBJ1-1; cdr3_aa: CASIDAGSEAFF
v_call: TRBV15; j_call: TRBJ1-1; cdr3_aa: CATSGPNTEAFF
v_call: TRBV4-1; j_call: TRBJ1-1; cdr3_aa: CASSQVPGTGYTEAFF
v_call: TRBV5-6; j_call: TRBJ1-3; cdr3_aa: CASSWGGSGNTIYF
v_call: TRBV7-2; j_call: TRBJ2-5; cdr3_aa: CASTPLGETQYF
v_call: TRBV30; j_call: TRBJ1-5; cdr3_aa: CAWRPPGSNQPQHF
v_call: TRBV27; j_call: TRBJ2-7; cdr3_aa: CASSLGQGRDEQYF
v_call: TRBV6-5; j_call: TRBJ1-2; cdr3_aa: CASSLRQISYGYTF
v_call: TRBV4-2; j_call: TRBJ2-2; cdr3_aa: CASSQERGNTGELFF
v_call: TRBV9; j_call: TRBJ2-1; cdr3_aa: CASSETVIDEQFF
v_call: TRBV6-1; j_call: TRBJ1-5; cdr3_aa: CASDDRGLSQPQHF
v_call: TRBV6-5; j_call: TRBJ1-2; cdr3_aa: CASSSGQGHLYGYTF
v_call: TRBV4-3; j_call: TRBJ2-4; cdr3_aa: CASSQNRPGGVWDIQYF
v_call: TRBV19; j_call: TRBJ1-4; cdr3_aa: CASSTGQGTEKLFF
v_call: TRBV30; j_call: TRBJ1-1; cdr3_aa: CAWGQGAAEAFF
v_call: TRBV11-2; j_call: TRBJ1-5; cdr3_aa: CASSSSEQGNQPQHF
v_call: TRBV30; j_call: TRBJ2-5; cdr3_aa: CAWRGANGETQYF
v_call: TRBV29-1; j_call: TRBJ2-3; cdr3_aa: CSVDWDRNTDTQYF
v_call: TRBV10-3; j_call: TRBJ2-2; cdr3_aa: CAISSSTRQGAPGELFF